This T cell receptor (beta chain) was documented in a study of blood T cell repertoires in COVID-19 (dated by TCRdb to about 2020). Notes on the research overall: The collaborator samples originated in the United States, Italy and Spain and spanned the acute and convalescent phases of COVID-19. Samples were obtained from the ongoing ImmuneRACE study (first 160 participants) and from approximately 1,200 subjects provided by 6 global collaborators. The material from the prospective study consisted of cDNA or gDNA derived from T cells, B-cell-depleted T cells, or PBMCs. Where available, HLA class I and class II types were obtained from metadata supplied by the sample provider rather than from assay-based typing. Deeply sampled blood TCRbeta repertoires from subjects exposed to, actively infected with, or recovered from COVID-19 were included in the dataset. The repertoires were released in a freely available public database intended as a resource for research on the immune response to SARS-CoV-2. The sample metadata nearly always contained a de-identified subject ID, COVID-19 status, age in years and sex. General study outcomes and caveats: How much clinical and demographic metadata was included differed by source and by participant, and the metadata was provided uncurated.

The immunoSEQ Assay, a bias-controlled multiplex PCR, was used to amplify TCRbeta CDR3 regions from genomic DNA. The original methods were these. The number of nucleated cells in each sample was estimated by amplification of reference gene primers within the assay. Sequence reads were collapsed and filtered to measure the absolute abundance of every unique TCRbeta CDR3 rearrangement. For each sample, productive Simpson clonality was calculated as the square root of Simpson's diversity index across productive rearrangements. TCRdb took over this immuneACCESS table, retaining in-frame rearrangements with V and J assigned. Such tables are incomplete; in checked studies, under half of the missing clones stem from an unresolved V gene, and the remainder is unexplained. V and J calls and clone size are those listed in that table; D and trimming were worked out from the DNA. A total of about 180,000 clones appear in this sample, around 86% of them only once. The ten largest clones represent 8% to 10% of the sample.

Whole blood was collected in K2EDTA tubes by collaborating institutions according to the institutions' own protocols. Collaborator samples were shipped for TCRbeta analysis as frozen whole blood, isolated PBMCs, or DNA extracted from either sample type. Comments on this clone: Its antigen is still unknown. No much larger clonotype is one base removed from it; base qualities were not supplied.

Sample: peripheral blood. The sequence came from a man aged 45-60 years with active or convalescent COVID-19.

The base sequence is TGTGCCAGCAGTTACCGGGACAGTGACACTGAAGCTTTCTTT. It is translated as CASSYRDSDTEAFF. In this chain, TRBV6-6 is recombined with TRBJ1-1, with TRBD1 matching 7 junction bases. The germline V gene (reference sequence) yields MNHNY for CDR1 and SVGAGI for CDR2. At the junction V is shortened by 2 bases and J by 3 bases; bases outside the gene matches: 3. Including cysteine and phenylalanine, the CDR3 has 14 amino acids. This entry keeps only the CDR3 DNA: 42 bases, framed from base 1.